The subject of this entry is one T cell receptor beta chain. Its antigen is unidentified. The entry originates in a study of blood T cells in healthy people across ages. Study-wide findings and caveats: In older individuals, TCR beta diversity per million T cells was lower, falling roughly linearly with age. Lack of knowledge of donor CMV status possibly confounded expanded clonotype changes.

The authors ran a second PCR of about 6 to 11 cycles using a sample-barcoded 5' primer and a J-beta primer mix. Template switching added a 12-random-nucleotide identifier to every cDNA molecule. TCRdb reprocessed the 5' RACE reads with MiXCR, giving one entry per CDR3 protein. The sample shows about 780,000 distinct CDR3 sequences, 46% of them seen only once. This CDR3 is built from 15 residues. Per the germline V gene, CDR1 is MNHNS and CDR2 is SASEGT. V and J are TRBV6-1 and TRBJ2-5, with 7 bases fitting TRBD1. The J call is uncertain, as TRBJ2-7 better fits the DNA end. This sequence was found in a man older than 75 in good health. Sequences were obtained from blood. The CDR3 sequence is CASSEVDDRAYEQYF. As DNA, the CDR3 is TGTGCCAGCAGTGAAGTTGACGACAGGGCCTACGAGCAGTACTTC.